These 30 T cell receptor beta chains were all obtained from the same sample, sequenced in a study of control samples from healthy donors and cancer patients. Data came from immunoSEQ multiplex PCR; TCRdb stores just in-frame clones and leaves some out. The sample holds around 18,000 clones; approximately 86% are singletons and the top ten take roughly 11%. Material for sequencing was PBMCs. These receptors were collected from a woman in her 70s with colorectal cancer.

The V gene is TRBV18, the J gene TRBJ1-3; a weak D match, TRBD1 (6 bases). V was trimmed by 5 bases and J by 2 bases, leaving 13 bases between them. The CDR3 covers 15 residues. Per germline, CDR1 KGHSH and CDR2 LQKENI. Written as DNA, the CDR3 is TGTGCCAGCTCAGCACAGGGATGGACTGGAAACACCATATATTTT. This translates into CASSAQGWTGNTIYF.

The gene calls are TRBV5-6 and TRBJ2-2; a weak D match, TRBD2 (5 bases). Trimming stripped 1 base from V and 1 base from J, with 11 bases between. The CDR3 is made up of 16 amino acids. The germline gives CDR1 SGHDT, CDR2 YYEEEE. The DNA of the CDR3 is TGTGCCAGCAGCTTGCGAGGGAGAAAGAACACCGGGGAGCTGTTTTTT. It translates to CASSLRGRKNTGELFF.

This clone was seen a handful of times. DNA of the CDR3: TGTGCCAGCAGCCACGGGACTATGCTCTCCTACAATGAGCAGTTCTTC. Translation: CASSHGTMLSYNEQFF. The chain has TRBV5-6 and TRBJ2-1; TRBD2 matches at 7 bases. In germline, CDR1 is SGHDT, CDR2 YYEEEE. V trimming: 4 bases; J trimming: 0 bases; junction bases outside the gene matches: 7. The CDR3 has 16 residues.

The chain links TRBV4-1 to TRBJ2-2; no reliable D call. V lost 0 bases and J 2 bases, leaving 16 bases between the germline ends. Germline-derived CDR1 and CDR2 are MGHRA and YSYEKL. CDR3 length: 18 amino acids. The CDR3 sequence: CASSQETPRQTNTGELFF. The CDR3 nucleotides read TGCGCCAGCAGCCAAGAAACCCCCCGGCAGACCAACACCGGGGAGCTGTTTTTT.

This chain connects TRBV27 to TRBJ1-5; 7 bases are shared with TRBD1. With 6 bases clipped from V and 3 bases from J, the junction kept 2 bases outside the gene matches. This CDR3 is 13 amino acids long. From germline, CDR1 is MNHEY and CDR2 SMNVEV (reference sequence). The CDR3 loop reads CASSGQVNQPQHF. The CDR3 DNA follows: TGTGCCAGCAGCGGACAGGTCAATCAGCCCCAGCATTTT.

The chain employs TRBV24-1 and TRBJ2-3, with D perhaps being TRBD1 or TRBD2 (5 bases each). The CDR3 length is 16 residues. Trimming took off 5 bases at V and 4 bases at J, with 18 bases between the two ends. From germline, CDR1 is KGHDR and CDR2 SFDVKD. The CDR3 sequence is CATSGPGTHGPDTQYF. DNA of the CDR3: TGTGCCACCAGTGGTCCCGGGACCCATGGGCCAGATACGCAGTATTTT.

The chain employs TRBV19 and TRBJ2-7, with TRBD2 as a possible D gene (6 bases). CDR1 and CDR2 from the germline V gene are LNHDA and SQIVND (reference sequence). This CDR3 is 14 amino acids long. V was clipped by 8 bases and J by 0 bases, with 14 bases between them. The CDR3 loop reads CASRRRESSYEQYF. The CDR3, as DNA: TGTGCCAGTCGAAGGAGGGAAAGCTCCTACGAGCAGTACTTC.

The V gene is TRBV5-1, the J gene TRBJ1-4; D unclear. Trimming removed 3 bases at V and 0 bases at J, with 9 bases between. This CDR3 region has 15 residues. CDR1 and CDR2 from the germline V gene are SGHRS and YFSETQ. This CDR3 is CASSSRHATNEKLFF. The DNA of the CDR3 is TGCGCCAGCAGCTCCCGACACGCAACTAATGAAAAACTGTTTTTT.

This clone has a handful of counts. The rearrangement joins TRBV12-3 or TRBV12-4 to TRBJ2-7; a possible D gene is TRBD2 (6 bases). The CDR3 runs to 13 residues. V was pared by 4 bases and J by 4 bases, with 11 bases between. CDR3: CASSYSGGYEQYF. The CDR3 DNA reads as TGTGCCAGCAGTTACTCCGGGGGATACGAGCAGTACTTC.

The chain carries TRBV5-3 and TRBJ1-4, with D maybe TRBD1 (5 bases). TRBV5-3 is filed as an ORF, its function uncertain. The CDR3 spans 16 residues. Trimming took 0 bases from V and 3 from J, leaving 12 bases between them. Here the CDR3 DNA reads TGTGCCAGAAGCTTGGGTGGGGCAGGGCCTAATGAAAAACTGTTTTTT. Translating it yields CARSLGGAGPNEKLFF.

This chain links TRBV7-3 with TRBJ2-3; 12 bases fit TRBD2. The junction had 8 bases not matched to a gene; V was cut back by 5 bases and J by 5 bases. CDR1 and CDR2 (germline): SGHTA, FQGTGA. The CDR3 contains 16 residues. CDR3 loop: CASSPRTSGTGDTQYF. Written as DNA, the CDR3 is TGTGCCAGCAGCCCGAGGACTAGCGGGACGGGAGATACGCAGTATTTT.

CDR3 amino acids: CASSLYLRAGSYEQYF. In DNA form, the CDR3 reads TGTGCCAGCAGTTTATACCTCCGGGCTGGCTCCTACGAGCAGTACTTC. The rearrangement uses TRBV6-5 and TRBJ2-7; D uncertain. V lost 4 bases and J lost 0, with 16 bases in between. Germline V gives CDR1 MNHEY, CDR2 SVGAGI. The CDR3 is 16 amino acids.

V and J are TRBV4-2 and TRBJ1-4; 7 bases align to TRBD1. This CDR3 has 16 amino acids. The germline V gene has CDR1 LGHNA and CDR2 YNFKEQ. The ends lost 0 bases at V and 4 bases at J; junction bases unmatched: 5. In nucleotides, the CDR3 is TGTGCCAGCAGCCAAGAAAGGGGGCAAGGTAATGAAAAACTGTTTTTT. Its protein product is CASSQERGQGNEKLFF.

The chain recombines TRBV2 with TRBJ2-1, with a possible D match to TRBD1 (5 bases). The CDR3 consists of 15 residues. Germline CDR1 reads SNHLY; CDR2 reads FYNNEI. Trimming stripped 7 bases from V and 0 bases from J, with 13 bases between. Here the CDR3 reads CASTTEQGSYNEQFF. DNA of the CDR3: TGTGCCAGCACGACGGAGCAGGGCTCCTACAATGAGCAGTTCTTC.

This chain links TRBV30 with TRBJ1-2, with 7 bases that match TRBD1. The CDR3 totals 15 residues. CDR1 is GTSNPN and CDR2 is SVGIG in the germline V gene (reference sequence). V was pared by 3 bases and J by 3 bases, with 10 bases of the junction left unmatched. CDR3 DNA sequence: TGTGCCTGGAGAACAGGGGCACAAAGCTACTATGGCTACACCTTC. Its translation is CAWRTGAQSYYGYTF.

The V and J genes are TRBV4-2 and TRBJ1-2; 8 bases agree with TRBD1. The V gene end was trimmed by 0 bases and the J gene end by 2 bases; junction bases not matched to a gene: 2. Per the germline V gene, CDR1 is LGHNA and CDR2 is YNFKEQ. There are 15 residues in the CDR3. The CDR3 DNA reads TGTGCCAGCAGCCAAGAGGGACAGGTGAACTATGGCTACACCTTC. This translates into CASSQEGQVNYGYTF.

The rearrangement links TRBV9 to TRBJ2-1; D is ambiguous. CDR3 length equals 16 residues. Germline V lookup: CDR1 SGDLS, CDR2 YYNGEE. V was cut by 4 bases and J by 5 bases, with 19 bases left in between. The CDR3 DNA reads TGTGCCAGCAGCCCACTTAGAAGTTCTTCAAACAATGAGCAGTTCTTC. Protein: CASSPLRSSSNNEQFF.

This clone was recorded only once. The gene calls are TRBV9 and TRBJ1-3, with 7 bases aligning to TRBD1. Looked up from germline, CDR1 is SGDLS and CDR2 is YYNGEE. Trimming at V came to 4 bases and at J to 2 bases, leaving 9 bases not matched to a gene. The CDR3 length is 16 residues. The CDR3 coding sequence is TGTGCCAGCAGCCTCGAGGGGGCTCCCACTGGAAACACCATATATTTT. This gives the protein CASSLEGAPTGNTIYF.

CDR3 protein: CASSYLRGSTDTQYF. CDR3 nucleotides: TGTGCCAGCAGTTACCTTAGGGGGAGCACAGATACGCAGTATTTT. V is TRBV6-2 or TRBV6-3 and J is TRBJ2-3; a possible D gene is TRBD1 (6 bases). The germline CDR1 and CDR2 sequences are MNHEY and SVGEGT. The germline V and J ends were trimmed by 2 bases and 0 bases, with 9 bases remaining between them. The CDR3 runs 15 residues.

The rearrangement joins TRBV7-2 to TRBJ1-1; 7 bases map to TRBD1. The germline V gene encodes CDR1 SGHTA and CDR2 FQGNSA. The junction had 14 bases not matched to a gene; V was cut back by 4 bases and J by 6 bases. The CDR3 length is 16 residues. The CDR3 nucleotides read TGTGCCAGCAGCTCCCGAGGGGGCAGGGTGGGGTCTGAAGCTTTCTTT. Protein: CASSSRGGRVGSEAFF.

This chain connects TRBV5-6 to TRBJ1-1; no clear D gene. Trimming took off 1 base at V and 0 bases at J, with 4 bases between the two ends. Germline CDR1 reads SGHDT; CDR2 reads YYEEEE. The CDR3 is made up of 13 amino acids. The CDR3 bases are TGTGCCAGCAGCTTGATGTTGAACACTGAAGCTTTCTTT. Its translation is CASSLMLNTEAFF.

The chain joins TRBV6-5 to TRBJ1-6; the D gene is possibly TRBD1 (5 bases). The CDR3 covers 14 residues. Germline CDR1 and CDR2: MNHEY and SVGAGI. V gave up 4 bases and J gave up 7 bases, with 11 bases separating them. CDR3 region: CASSSRTSNSPLHF. In DNA form, the CDR3 reads TGTGCCAGCAGTTCCAGGACATCCAATTCACCCCTCCACTTT.

V and J are TRBV5-6 and TRBJ1-2; possibly TRBD1 for D (5 bases). The V end was cut by 4 bases, the J end by 13 bases, with 17 bases between. Per the germline V gene, CDR1 is SGHDT and CDR2 is YYEEEE. CDR3 length equals 12 residues. As DNA, the CDR3 is TGTGCCAGCAGCCCAGGGACCCTGCATTGCACCTTC. Translation: CASSPGTLHCTF.

The chain combines TRBV11-2 with TRBJ2-5; tentative D call: TRBD1 (6 bases). CDR1 and CDR2 from the germline V gene are SGHAT and FQNNGV. This CDR3 spans 11 amino acids. Trimming left V 5 bases short and J 7 bases short, with 8 bases between. CDR3 residues: CASSPTGTQYF. Here the CDR3 DNA reads TGTGCCAGCAGCCCGACAGGGACCCAGTACTTC.

V usage is TRBV10-3 and J usage is TRBJ2-2; possibly TRBD1 for D (6 bases). Germline V gene data show CDR1 as ENHRY and CDR2 as SYGVKD. This CDR3 has 17 amino acids. V was shortened by 5 bases and J by 1 base, with 17 bases between the two germline ends. The CDR3 coding sequence is TGTGCCATCAGTTTTCCCCGGGACACCGAGAACACCGGGGAGCTGTTTTTT. It translates to CAISFPRDTENTGELFF.

The rearrangement links TRBV9 to TRBJ2-3; no reliable D call. Trimming left V 3 bases short and J 0 bases short, with 8 bases between. The CDR3 totals 14 residues. Germline-derived CDR1 and CDR2 are SGDLS and YYNGEE. CDR3 protein: CASSGGLSTDTQYF. DNA for the CDR3: TGTGCCAGCAGCGGCGGCCTCAGCACAGATACGCAGTATTTT.

The rearrangement joins TRBV4-2 to TRBJ2-7, with TRBD1 identical over 12 bases. Germline V lookup: CDR1 LGHNA, CDR2 YNFKEQ. The trim removed 0 bases at V and 4 bases at J, leaving 4 bases unmatched. The CDR3 is made up of 16 amino acids. CDR3 DNA sequence: TGTGCCAGCAGCCAAGAACCGGGACAGGGGGCATACGAGCAGTACTTC. Translated: CASSQEPGQGAYEQYF.

The V gene is TRBV19, the J gene TRBJ1-1, with 8 nucleotides matching TRBD1. This CDR3 has 12 residues. J was trimmed by 12 bases and V by 5 bases; bases with no gene match: 8. Germline CDR1 and CDR2: LNHDA and SQIVND (reference sequence). Written as DNA, the CDR3 is TGTGCCAGTAGTCTATCCACAGGGGGGACTTTCTTT. Translating it yields CASSLSTGGTFF.

The chain links TRBV6-5 to TRBJ1-3; weak D call: TRBD1 (5 bases). The V end was cut by 6 bases, the J end by 4 bases, with 16 bases between. Germline loops: CDR1 MNHEY, CDR2 SVGAGI. This CDR3 has 15 amino acids. DNA of the CDR3: TGTGCCAGCAGCTCGCGGGACGGACGGGGAAACACCATATATTTT. Its translation is CASSSRDGRGNTIYF.

This chain uses TRBV10-3 with TRBJ2-1, with a tentative D call TRBD2 (6 bases). Trimming took off 2 bases at V and 4 bases at J, with 12 bases between the two ends. This CDR3 is built from 15 residues. Per the germline V gene, CDR1 is ENHRY and CDR2 is SYGVKD. In DNA, the CDR3 is TGTGCCATCAGTGAGATGGTAGCGGCGTACAATGAGCAGTTCTTC. Its protein is CAISEMVAAYNEQFF.